The source of this T cell receptor (beta chain) is a study of blood T cell repertoires in COVID-19. In the study overall: Acute and convalescent COVID-19 samples came from the United States, Italy and Spain. PBMCs, B-cell-depleted T cells, or T cells provided the cDNA or gDNA that made up the material.

In the source study's methods: Estimates of nucleated cell counts were drawn from the amplification of reference gene primers. Here immunoSEQ multiplex PCR was the method, and the copy in TCRdb shows in-frame clones only, minus some. That table supplies the V and J calls and clone size; D and trimming were determined from the DNA. The sample has approximately 300,000 clones; approximately 84% are singletons. The V end was cut by 3 bases, the J end by 4 bases, with 15 bases between. Germline V gene lookup returns CDR1 LGHDT and CDR2 YNNKEL (reference sequence). The CDR3 has 15 amino acids. Participants came from some 26 US areas, aged about 18 to 89 years.

The rearrangement uses TRBV3-1 (or the pseudogene TRBV3-2) and TRBJ1-2; D is unresolved. Sequenced: PBMCs or T cells enriched from blood (not recorded which). The receptor comes from a woman aged 18-29 years who had recovered from COVID-19. In DNA, the CDR3 is TGTGCCAGCAGCCAGGCGGTCTTTGTAGGCTATGGCTACACCTTC. Its translation: CASSQAVFVGYGYTF.